One and the same sample provided the 10 T cell receptor beta chains below, sequenced in a study of T cell responses to AZD1222 COVID-19 vaccine. Produced via immunoSEQ multiplex PCR; TCRdb's table is partial and in-frame only. The sample lists tens of thousands of clones; just over 90% were seen once. The sequences come from peripheral blood, collected 28 days after the second AZD1222 dose. These receptors came from an adult who received the AZD1222 COVID-19 vaccine.

This chain connects TRBV14 to TRBJ2-3, with no clear D. Germline CDR1 is SGHDN and CDR2 is FVKESK. V lost 3 bases to trimming and J lost 4 bases, with 8 bases between them. The CDR3 covers 13 residues. The CDR3 sequence is CASSQGPADTQYF. The DNA of the CDR3 is TGTGCCAGCAGCCAGGGCCCCGCAGATACGCAGTATTTT.

The chain recombines TRBV30 with TRBJ1-4; 12 nucleotides match TRBD1. Germline CDR1 reads GTSNPN; CDR2 reads SVGIG (reference sequence). This CDR3 contains 17 residues. Germline trimming cut 3 bases from V and 7 bases from J; bases unmatched to any gene: 12. The CDR3 nucleotides read TGTGCCTGGAGACGGGGGGACAGGGGGCTTTCGGGTGAAAAACTGTTTTTT. Translation gives CAWRRGDRGLSGEKLFF.

The chain carries TRBV27 and TRBJ1-6; no clear D gene. This CDR3 contains 13 residues. Trimming stripped 3 bases from V and 9 bases from J, with 9 bases between. Germline CDR1 is MNHEY and CDR2 is SMNVEV (reference sequence). DNA for the CDR3: TGTGCCAGCAGTTTGGAGGGTGGTTCACCCCTCCACTTT. Its protein product is CASSLEGGSPLHF.

CDR3 amino acids: CASSQYGWNRETQYF. CDR3 nucleotide sequence: TGCGCCAGCAGCCAGTATGGGTGGAACCGAGAGACCCAGTACTTC. The V call is TRBV4-1, the J call TRBJ2-5; D is uncertain. The CDR3 contains 15 residues. In germline, CDR1 is MGHRA, CDR2 YSYEKL. The V end lost 3 bases, the J end lost 4 bases, and 15 bases lay between the germline ends.

The V gene is TRBV6-5, the J gene TRBJ2-7; 8 bases are a match to TRBD1. The CDR3 runs to 14 residues. Germline lookup yields CDR1 MNHEY and CDR2 SVGAGI. V shed 10 bases, J shed 3 bases, and the junction held 11 bases outside the gene matches. This CDR3 is CATEDRAYVYEQYF. DNA for the CDR3: TGTGCCACCGAGGACAGGGCTTACGTCTACGAGCAGTACTTC.

This clone was recorded a few times. The chain has TRBV11-2 and TRBJ2-7; TRBD2 matches at 9 bases. Germline V gene lookup returns CDR1 SGHAT and CDR2 FQNNGV. This CDR3 has 14 amino acids. V gave up 3 bases and J gave up 6 bases; unmatched junction bases: 6. CDR3 region: CASSFTSGFIEQYF. The CDR3 DNA reads as TGTGCCAGCAGCTTTACTAGCGGGTTTATCGAGCAGTACTTC.

V is TRBV5-1 and J is TRBJ1-1; possible D gene TRBD1, 5 bases. The V gene's germline CDR1 is SGHRS and CDR2 YFSETQ. The germline V and J ends were trimmed by 4 bases and 10 bases, with 29 bases remaining between them. The CDR3 is 17 residues long. In DNA, the CDR3 is TGCGCCAGCAGCCCGTCTCCCATTTGGGGGGACCCAGGACGAGCTTTCTTT. Residues: CASSPSPIWGDPGRAFF.

The chain joins TRBV25-1 to TRBJ2-5; unclear D gene. The V gene lost 1 base and the J gene lost 5 bases, with 14 bases spanning the gap. Germline lookup yields CDR1 MGHDK and CDR2 SYGVNS. This CDR3 has 15 amino acids. CDR3 residues: CASSESAGSWETQYF. CDR3 coding DNA: TGTGCCAGCAGTGAATCGGCCGGCAGTTGGGAGACCCAGTACTTC.

Regarding this clone: Other DNA variants within this sample encode the same CDR3. The chain links TRBV7-9 to TRBJ2-2; D unresolved. The V gene's germline CDR1 is SEHNR and CDR2 FQNEAQ (reference sequence). The CDR3 has 14 amino acids. Trimming took 3 bases from V and 2 from J, leaving 7 bases between them. CDR3: CASSFFSNTGELFF. DNA for the CDR3: TGTGCCAGCAGCTTTTTTTCTAACACCGGGGAGCTGTTTTTT.

The rearrangement links TRBV19 to TRBJ2-5; D perhaps matches TRBD1 (6 bases). This CDR3 contains 15 residues. Trimming shortened V by 5 bases and J by 3 bases, and 16 bases separated the two germline ends. CDR1 is LNHDA and CDR2 is SQIVND in the germline V gene (reference sequence). CDR3 DNA: TGTGCCAGTAGTCTTGGGGGCATTGGTAAAGAGACCCAGTACTTC. Translation: CASSLGGIGKETQYF.